The sequence of this TCR beta chain was determined in a study of T-cell memory formation after mild COVID-19. At the level of the study: Largely donor-specific sequence clusters came from two donors. Study-level results: Specificity for SARS-CoV-2 was not confirmed among the second-wave clones peaking on day 37. Contracting clones, day 15 to 85, had balanced CD4/CD8, and later expanders favored CD4+.

Germline loops: CDR1 KGHSH, CDR2 LQKENI. Trimming stripped 0 bases from V and 2 bases from J, with 10 bases between. This CDR3 has 15 amino acids. This clonotype was seen a few times. Its antigen is currently unknown. TCRdb passed the 5' RACE reads through MiXCR, listing each CDR3 protein once. The sample records 450,000 to 700,000 distinct CDR3 sequences, over 15% being singletons. The receptor comes from an adult woman who had mild COVID-19 (a few samples of this study predate the infection). Cell type and time point are not known. V gene TRBV18 combines with J gene TRBJ2-5; no clear D. Sequencing was done on a sample of PBMCs or a T cell subset sorted from them (not recorded which). CDR3 amino acids: CASSPPVNRQETQYF. The CDR3 nucleotides read TGTGCCAGCTCACCACCAGTAAACAGACAAGAGACCCAGTACTTC.